The 19 T cell receptor beta chains below come from one sample, sequenced in a study of glioma-infiltrating T cells. TCR alpha and beta CDR3 regions were amplified from RNA using iRepertoire nested multiplex PCR. TCRdb itself ran the multiplex PCR reads through MiXCR, one entry per CDR3 protein. The profile covers 85,000 to 110,000 distinct CDR3 sequences, with around 30% appearing a single time and 40% to 55% taken by the ten largest. Sequencing was carried out using glioma tissue, nonneoplastic brain tissue, or PBMCs (not recorded which). The source is a human donor with low-grade glioma or glioblastoma, undergoing nonglioma brain surgery, or in good health (not recorded which).

J is TRBJ1-2 and V is TRBV7-8; D is ambiguous. The CDR3 contains 16 residues. Germline CDR1 is SGHVS and CDR2 is FQNEAQ. Trimming took 1 base from V and 4 from J, leaving 16 bases between them. The chain's CDR3 is CASSLGLSDEGYGYTF. CDR3 DNA: TGTGCCAGCAGCTTAGGATTGTCGGATGAGGGCTATGGCTACACCTTC.

This clonotype was seen a few times. The V gene is TRBV18, the J gene TRBJ2-4; perhaps TRBD2 as D (6 bases). Germline CDR1 and CDR2: KGHSH and LQKENI. Trimming left V 5 bases short and J 5 bases short, with 10 bases between. This CDR3 contains 13 residues. The CDR3: CASSGGQENIQYF. The DNA of the CDR3 is TGTGCCAGCTCAGGAGGGCAAGAAAACATTCAGTACTTC.

V and J are TRBV19 and TRBJ2-1; D uncertain. Trimming left V 3 bases short and J 4 bases short, with 10 bases between. CDR1 is LNHDA and CDR2 is SQIVND in the germline V gene (reference sequence). The CDR3 runs to 14 residues. The CDR3 region has the DNA TGTGCCAGTAGTATTGGTTCCGGTTACAATGAGCAGTTCTTC. It yields the protein CASSIGSGYNEQFF.

For the CDR3, the DNA is TGCGCCAGCAGCCTGGGCCAGGGGGCGAGGCAAGAGACCCAGTACTTC. Amino acid sequence: CASSLGQGARQETQYF. The V gene is TRBV5-1, the J gene TRBJ2-5; 8 bases are shared with TRBD1. The V gene end was trimmed by 4 bases and the J gene end by 2 bases; junction bases not matched to a gene: 10. CDR3 length equals 16 residues. The germline V gene has CDR1 SGHRS and CDR2 YFSETQ.

This clonotype was recorded at least ten times. V usage is TRBV28 and J usage is TRBJ1-2; no firm D call. The V and J ends lost 5 bases and 6 bases respectively, with 13 bases between them. Germline-derived CDR1 and CDR2 are MDHEN and SYDVKM. CDR3 length: 13 residues. The CDR3 is CASSASYGDGYTF. In DNA form, the CDR3 reads TGTGCCAGCAGTGCATCATACGGCGATGGCTACACCTTC.

This clonotype has only a few counts. The rearrangement links TRBV2 to TRBJ1-1; D gene ambiguous. Trimming removed 6 bases at V and 2 bases at J, with 10 bases between. The germline V gene has CDR1 SNHLY and CDR2 FYNNEI. This CDR3 comprises 13 residues. In nucleotides, the CDR3 is TGTGCCAGCAGGGTTAGCCAAAACACTGAAGCTTTCTTT. Protein sequence: CASRVSQNTEAFF. Based on the CDR3 plus reference TRBV2 and TRBJ1-1, the full variable domain is EPEVTQTPSHQVTQMGQEVILRCVPISNHLYFYWYRQILGQKVEFLVSFYNNEISEKSEIFDDQFSVERPDGSNFTLKIRSTKLEDSAMYFCASRVSQNTEAFFGQGTRLTVV.

This clonotype was observed at least ten times. The J gene is TRBJ1-2, the V gene TRBV28, with unresolved D. Trimming left V 2 bases short and J 6 bases short, with 22 bases between. Germline CDR1 MDHEN, CDR2 SYDVKM. There are 17 residues in the CDR3. The CDR3 region has the DNA TGTGCCAGCAGTTTACGCGTAAATATGGTGGTTGGTCATGGCTACACCTTC. It codes for CASSLRVNMVVGHGYTF.

This clonotype came up many times. The J gene is TRBJ2-1, the V gene TRBV4-1, with TRBD2 matching over 10 bases. CDR1 MGHRA and CDR2 YSYEKL come from the germline V gene. The CDR3 is 16 amino acids. Trimming removed 0 bases from V and 7 bases from J; junction bases left unmatched: 6. CDR3 sequence: CASSQEGTSAKNEQFF. The CDR3 coding sequence is TGCGCCAGCAGCCAAGAGGGGACTAGCGCAAAAAATGAGCAGTTCTTC.

Ten or more counts support this clonotype. The CDR3 DNA is TGTGCCAGCAGTTACGAGGCAGGGTCCTACAATGAGCAGTTCTTC. Protein sequence: CASSYEAGSYNEQFF. The chain has TRBV6-6 and TRBJ2-1, with TRBD1 as a possible D gene (5 bases). This CDR3 has 15 amino acids. The germline V and J ends were trimmed by 2 bases and 1 base, with 9 bases remaining between them. Germline values: CDR1 MNHNY, CDR2 SVGAGI (reference sequence).

This clonotype was counted many times. V usage is TRBV6-1 and J usage is TRBJ2-3; D gene unclear. Looked up from germline, CDR1 is MNHNS and CDR2 is SASEGT. CDR3 length: 13 residues. The ends were cut back, 10 bases at V and 1 base at J, with 12 bases in the middle. CDR3 protein: CATDKPGTDTQYF. Here the CDR3 DNA reads TGTGCCACCGATAAACCGGGCACAGATACGCAGTATTTT.

This clonotype was picked up many times. The CDR3 is CSARPTESGYTF. The CDR3 nucleotides are TGCAGTGCTAGACCTACAGAATCCGGCTACACCTTC. The rearrangement joins TRBV20-1 to TRBJ1-2; D not certain. Germline values: CDR1 DFQATT, CDR2 SNEGSKA (reference sequence). CDR3 size: 12 residues. V lost 2 bases and J 8 bases, leaving 12 bases between the germline ends.

As for this clonotype: This CDR3 is missing its conserved last phenylalanine or tryptophan, likely due to a read error. The chain couples TRBV6-2 or TRBV6-3 to TRBJ2-5; D is undetermined. CDR3 length: 13 residues. Germline CDR1 and CDR2: MNHEY and SVGEGT. CDR3 in DNA: TGTGCCCGCAGTTTATCCTTCGGAGAGACGCAGTACCTC. It yields the protein CARSLSFGETQYL.

This clonotype was recorded at least ten times. The chain is built from TRBV6-2 or TRBV6-3 and TRBJ2-1, with TRBD2 identical over 10 bases. This CDR3 spans 15 amino acids. The V and J ends lost 2 bases and 6 bases, in that order; junction bases with no gene match: 4. Germline V lookup: CDR1 MNHEY, CDR2 SVGEGT. This chain's CDR3 is CASSYPSGGANEQFF. The CDR3 DNA is TGTGCCAGCAGTTACCCAAGCGGGGGGGCCAATGAGCAGTTCTTC.

This sequence joins TRBV19 and TRBJ2-5; 7 positions match TRBD1. CDR3 length equals 14 residues. CDR1 LNHDA and CDR2 SQIVND come from the germline V gene (reference sequence). Germline trimming cut 4 bases from V and 3 bases from J; bases unmatched to any gene: 5. The CDR3 loop reads CASSTRDSKETQYF. The CDR3 coding sequence is TGTGCCAGTAGTACCCGGGACAGTAAAGAGACCCAGTACTTC.

Turning to this clonotype: A read error may produce the germline difference seen at one junction end. The gene calls are TRBV6-1 and TRBJ2-6; tentatively, D is TRBD1 (5 bases). CDR1 is MNHNS, CDR2 SASEGT, per germline. The CDR3 is 16 residues long. The CDR3, as DNA: TGTGCCAGCAACTCAGGGATCCCCTCTGGGGCCAACGTCCTGATTTTC. It specifies CASNSGIPSGANVLIF.

There are many counts of this clonotype. This chain links TRBV27 with TRBJ1-1; TRBD1 matches 10 bases. V trimming: 6 bases; J trimming: 0 bases; junction bases outside the gene matches: 10. The length of the CDR3 is 17 residues. CDR1 and CDR2 from the germline V gene are MNHEY and SMNVEV (reference sequence). CDR3 residues: CASREGGTGVMNTEAFF. CDR3 DNA sequence: TGTGCCAGCAGGGAGGGGGGGACAGGGGTTATGAACACTGAAGCTTTCTTT.

Of note for this clonotype: A much larger clone lies one base from this, so it may be a read error. The rearrangement links TRBV20-1 to TRBJ1-5; D not certain. CDR1 DFQATT and CDR2 SNEGSKA come from the germline V gene (reference sequence). This CDR3 comprises 13 residues. Trimming removed 3 bases at V and 6 bases at J, with 12 bases between. This CDR3 is CSASGGLGQPQHF. The DNA for the CDR3 is TGCAGTGCTAGTGGAGGGCTGGGTCAGCCCCAGCATTTT.

About this clonotype itself: This may be a read error: a much more frequent sequence differs by one nucleotide. DNA for the CDR3: TGCAGTGCCCGGAGCGGGAACACAGATAAGCAGTATTTT. The encoded protein is CSARSGNTDKQYF. The rearrangement links TRBV20-1 to TRBJ2-3; 7 bases line up with TRBD2. Germline values: CDR1 DFQATT, CDR2 SNEGSKA (reference sequence). The CDR3 extends over 13 amino acids.

This clonotype came up many times. J is TRBJ1-1 and V is TRBV7-2; TRBD1 aligns across 9 bases. There are 14 residues in the CDR3. Germline V gene data show CDR1 as SGHTA and CDR2 as FQGNSA. The trim removed 5 bases at V and 6 bases at J, leaving 7 bases unmatched. CDR3 residues: CASSPGQGRAEAFF. The DNA of the CDR3 is TGTGCCAGCAGCCCCGGACAGGGGAGGGCTGAAGCTTTCTTT.